This TCR beta chain was profiled in a study of human T cells and chemical hapten exposure. Total RNA was extracted from unfractionated whole blood. This clonotype occurred many times. The CDR3 contains 14 residues. V dropped 6 bases and J dropped 2; count of bases not matched to a gene: 5. In germline, CDR1 is MNHNS, CDR2 SASEGT. The library put unique molecular identifiers onto individual cDNA molecules. TCRdb reprocessed the 5' RACE reads via MiXCR and lists one record per CDR3 protein. The table records approximately 140,000 distinct CDR3 sequences, about 4.3% of them present only once. V gene TRBV6-1 combines with J gene TRBJ2-7; the match to TRBD1 covers 9 bases. This sequence originates from a female donor in good health. The CDR3 nucleotides are TGTGCCAGCAGGGTGGGACAGGGAGCCTACGAGCAGTACTTC. Translating gives CASRVGQGAYEQYF.